Listed below are T cell receptor beta chains from one sample, sequenced in a study of CD8 T cells in Susac syndrome. From the immunoSEQ multiplex PCR reads, TCRdb called clonotypes with MiXCR, one entry per CDR3 protein. Of about 100,000 distinct CDR3 sequences in the sample, about 95% were seen once. The source material was CD8+ T cells from PBMCs. These receptors all come from a human donor with Susac syndrome. CDR3s leave out the opening cysteine and the closing phenylalanine or tryptophan.

j_call,v_call,cdr3_aa
TRBJ2-7,TRBV29-1,SVAGRDREQY
TRBJ2-1,TRBV20-1,SATTREYNEQF
TRBJ2-3,TRBV7-3,ASSSTGPDTQY
TRBJ1-5,TRBV28,ASSFPTDWNQPQH
TRBJ2-5,TRBV29-1,SVEGQGAETQY
TRBJ2-1,TRBV6-5,ASSYSPGGNEQF
TRBJ1-5,TRBV4-1,ASSLTDSNQPQH
TRBJ2-7,TRBV7-9,ASSNGQYEQY
TRBJ2-6,TRBV7-3,ASSLTRDSGANVLT
TRBJ1-1,TRBV28,ASSPRRVTTEAF
TRBJ2-1,TRBV18,ASTSGGRPKVDEQF
TRBJ2-3,TRBV24-1,ATSDPTSPRTDTQY
TRBJ2-5,TRBV18,ASSPPGETQY
TRBJ1-5,TRBV29-1,SVEDGTGGNQPQH
TRBJ1-1,TRBV5-1,ASSQTGGLNTEAF
TRBJ1-2,TRBV5-1,ASGVERNYGYT
TRBJ1-2,TRBV5-6,ASSLGDLGGYT
TRBJ1-1,TRBV13,ASSLPRQGPEAF
TRBJ2-1,TRBV4-1,ASSQDLQGAHNEQF
TRBJ2-7,TRBV29-1,SVGTGTYEQY
TRBJ2-1,TRBV5-6,ASTLQGLIAGTLRGEQF
TRBJ2-5,TRBV13,ASSKRTRKETQY
TRBJ1-4,TRBV4-1,ASSRPTGINEKLF
TRBJ2-1,TRBV3-1,ASSDLQGHEQF
TRBJ2-5,TRBV4-1,ASSPLDRGNQETQY
TRBJ1-1,TRBV7-9,ASSFGNAEAF
TRBJ2-3,TRBV5-1,ASSFARQEGIGDTQY
TRBJ2-7,TRBV7-2,ASSLPGGHRIYEQY
TRBJ1-2,TRBV20-1,SARIGTGSYGYT
TRBJ2-6,TRBV18,ASSPGLNSGANVLT
TRBJ2-3,TRBV29-1,SAETGVWEDTQY
TRBJ2-5,TRBV4-1,ASRSRTGVQETQY
TRBJ2-7,TRBV14,ASSQATYEQY
TRBJ2-5,TRBV19,ASSSGQNQETQY
TRBJ2-5,TRBV29-1,SVAGQYQETQY
TRBJ2-7,TRBV29-1,SATHGSSYEQY
TRBJ2-2,TRBV6-5,ASSYSISGELF
TRBJ2-2,TRBV7-9,ASSFSSGHTGELF
TRBJ2-7,TRBV10-3,AISGTGNSYEQY
TRBJ2-2,TRBV7-3,ASSPPGPASGELF
TRBJ2-7,TRBV12-5,ASGLGQATGEQY
TRBJ2-2,TRBV15,ATSTGQTGELF
TRBJ2-3,TRBV4-1,ASSQVFSGTDTQY
TRBJ1-1,TRBV6-5,ASSSGQMNTEAF